This T cell receptor beta chain came from a study of blood T cell repertoires in COVID-19. Study overall: Acute and convalescent COVID-19 samples came from the United States, Italy and Spain. In each case, the material was cDNA or gDNA derived from T cells, B-cell-depleted T cells, or PBMCs.

Per the study methods: Reference gene primers were amplified, and this amplification served to estimate nucleated cell counts. Clones were sequenced by immunoSEQ multiplex PCR, and TCRdb holds only the in-frame ones, with some missing. V, J and clone size were drawn from that table, and D and trimming were deduced from the DNA. Here the sample spans 70,000 or so clones, approximately 88% being singletons. The CDR3 covers 16 residues. With 0 bases removed from V and 0 bases from J, the gap between germline ends came to 7 bases. The germline CDR1 and CDR2 sequences are SGHRS and YFSETQ. This clonotype was obtained from a woman older than 75 with acute or convalescent COVID-19. The rearrangement links TRBV5-1 to TRBJ2-6; a weak D match, TRBD1 (6 bases). Sequenced input: peripheral blood. CDR3 region: CASSLVGASGANVLTF. DNA of the CDR3: TGCGCCAGCAGCTTGGTGGGGGCCTCTGGGGCCAACGTCCTGACTTTC.